The rows below give T cell receptor beta chains drawn from one sample of a study of cytomegalovirus exposure and HLA in healthy donors. Sequenced by immunoSEQ multiplex PCR; TCRdb stores in-frame clones only, minus some. This table holds 55,000 to 75,000 clones, around 80% found once. The sequenced sample was PBMCs. The receptors were sampled from a woman between 25 and 40 years old in good health and CMV-seropositive. The CDR3 runs from the conserved cysteine through the conserved F or W. D genes are given only for firm matches. The size of a clone is reported for some rows only, either as once, few or many, or as a class for expanded clones.

17,few,TRBV2,TRBJ1-3,TRBD1,TGTGCCAGCAGTGAAAAGGGGACAGGGAGAGGGGGAAACACCATATATTTT,CASSEKGTGRGGNTIYF
13,-,TRBV7-2,TRBJ2-7,TRBD2,TGTGCCAGCAGCAGTAGCGGGCCTTACGAGCAGTACTTC,CASSSSGPYEQYF
13,-,TRBV7-6,TRBJ2-1,-,TGTGCCAGCAGCGCACCAGTGGGGGGAGAGCAGTTCTTC,CASSAPVGGEQFF
15,few,TRBV10-3,TRBJ1-5,-,TGTGCCATCAGTGACCCCCGGTATAGCAATCAGCCCCAGCATTTT,CAISDPRYSNQPQHF
15,-,TRBV28,TRBJ2-3,TRBD2,TGTGCCAGTGAGAAGGGAGGGCCTTTCACAGATACGCAGTATTTT,CASEKGGPFTDTQYF
15,-,TRBV5-4,TRBJ2-2,TRBD1,TGTGCCAGCAGCCCAGGGGGCAGTTACACCGGGGAGCTGTTTTTT,CASSPGGSYTGELFF
14,-,TRBV5-4,TRBJ1-1,TRBD1,TGTGCCAGCAGCTACGGACAGGGTAGGACTGAAGCTTTCTTT,CASSYGQGRTEAFF
16,-,TRBV7-9,TRBJ1-6,TRBD1,TGTGCCAGCAGCGCCGGGACAGGGGACTATAATTCACCCCTCCACTTT,CASSAGTGDYNSPLHF
14,-,TRBV19,TRBJ2-3,TRBD1,TGTGCCAGTACTACTCAGGGGGCCGGGGGTACGCAGTATTTT,CASTTQGAGGTQYF
15,once,TRBV7-9,TRBJ2-2,-,TGTGCCAGCAGCTTAGGTGCCGGGTTCACCGGGGAGCTGTTTTTT,CASSLGAGFTGELFF
14,-,TRBV9,TRBJ2-1,TRBD2,TGTGCCAGCAGCGTGGGACTAGCGGGAGGGGAGCAGTTCTTC,CASSVGLAGGEQFF
16,-,TRBV7-8,TRBJ2-1,TRBD2,TGTGCCAGCAGCCAAGTAGCGGGAGGGCCTTACAATGAGCAGTTCTTC,CASSQVAGGPYNEQFF
15,few,TRBV9,TRBJ2-7,-,TGTGCCAGCAGCGTAGAGGGGGGGGAGGGTTACGAGCAGTACTTC,CASSVEGGEGYEQYF
14,-,TRBV7-9,TRBJ1-1,-,TGTGCCAGCAGCGTAAGCGTCATGAACACTGAAGCTTTCTTT,CASSVSVMNTEAFF
16,-,TRBV4-3,TRBJ1-2,-,TGCGCCAGCAGCCAAGATCTCGGGCGGGTGCGCACTTTGGACACCTTC,CASSQDLGRVRTLDTF
13,-,TRBV4-3,TRBJ2-3,-,TGCGCCAGCAGCCAAGATTTCGGAGATACGCAGTATTTT,CASSQDFGDTQYF
14,once,TRBV13,TRBJ2-7,TRBD2,TGTGCCAGCAGCCGGACTAGCGGTACCTACGAGCAGTACTTC,CASSRTSGTYEQYF
15,-,TRBV6-5,TRBJ1-3,-,TGTGCCAGCAGCCTCTTCGGCGGCTCTGGAAACACCATATATTTT,CASSLFGGSGNTIYF